This passage covers 27 T cell receptor beta chains from one sample sequenced in a study of T cell responses to AZD1222 COVID-19 vaccine. TCRdb's table, derived via immunoSEQ multiplex PCR, lists solely in-frame clones and lacks some. The profile shows about 100,000 clones, 88% of them singletons. The starting material was peripheral blood, obtained on day 0 of AZD1222 vaccination. These receptors were taken from an adult in good health.

The chain employs TRBV27 and TRBJ2-7; D assignment may be TRBD1 or TRBD2 (6 bases each). CDR1 is MNHEY and CDR2 is SMNVEV in the germline V gene (reference sequence). V was cut by 3 bases and J by 4 bases, with 16 bases left in between. This CDR3 spans 15 amino acids. The CDR3 DNA reads TGTGCCAGCAGTTTTGGGGGGCGGTCCTTATACGAGCAGTACTTC. This sequence encodes CASSFGGRSLYEQYF.

The gene calls are TRBV30 and TRBJ2-7, with TRBD2 matching 7 bases. Germline CDR1 GTSNPN, CDR2 SVGIG (reference sequence). V gave up 5 bases and J gave up 1 base; unmatched junction bases: 8. There are 14 residues in the CDR3. The CDR3 DNA is TGTGCCTGGGGCCTGGGGGAGGGTTCCTACGAGCAGTACTTC. This gives the protein CAWGLGEGSYEQYF. Complete variable domain (other parts from reference TRBV30 and TRBJ2-7): SQTIHQWPATLVQPVGSPLSLECTVEGTSNPNLYWYRQAAGRGLQLLFYSVGIGQISSEVPQNLSASRPQDRQFILSSKKLLLSDSGFYLCAWGLGEGSYEQYFGPGTRLTVT.

This clone was detected only once. The chain uses TRBV30 and TRBJ1-2; D may be TRBD1 (6 bases). V was shortened by 3 bases and J by 7 bases, with 12 bases between the two germline ends. CDR1 and CDR2 (germline): GTSNPN, SVGIG (reference sequence). The CDR3 runs 12 residues. DNA for the CDR3: TGTGCCTGGAGAAGGGGGGCTGGTGGCTACACCTTC. It yields the protein CAWRRGAGGYTF.

In its sample, this clone was seen once. V gene TRBV29-1 combines with J gene TRBJ1-1, with TRBD1 as a possible D gene (6 bases). Per the germline V gene, CDR1 is SQVTM and CDR2 is ANQGSEA. V was pared by 4 bases and J by 5 bases, with 14 bases between. The CDR3 contains 13 residues. The chain's CDR3 is CSVVGARRTEAFF. The CDR3 nucleotides read TGCAGCGTTGTGGGGGCGCGGAGGACTGAAGCTTTCTTT.

This chain uses TRBV18 with TRBJ2-7; 7 nucleotides match TRBD1. The CDR3 consists of 12 residues. The ends lost 3 bases at V and 5 bases at J; junction bases unmatched: 1. CDR1 and CDR2 from the germline V gene are KGHSH and LQKENI. As DNA, the CDR3 is TGTGCCAGCTCACCGACAGGGCACGAGCAGTACTTC. Protein product: CASSPTGHEQYF.

The rearrangement joins TRBV27 to TRBJ1-1; the match to TRBD1 covers 9 bases. CDR1 and CDR2 from the germline V gene are MNHEY and SMNVEV (reference sequence). The CDR3 extends over 17 amino acids. V lost 5 bases to trimming and J lost 1 base; unmatched junction nucleotides: 11. CDR3 DNA sequence: TGTGCCAGCAGTAAAGGACAGGGGAGGATTTCGAACACTGAAGCTTTCTTT. Translated, it gives CASSKGQGRISNTEAFF.

The chain joins TRBV19 to TRBJ1-4; D is unresolved. CDR3 size: 17 residues. Germline loops: CDR1 LNHDA, CDR2 SQIVND (reference sequence). The V gene lost 3 bases and the J gene lost 3 bases, with 17 bases spanning the gap. DNA for the CDR3: TGTGCCAGTAGTATTGGCTTGGTTCAGACCTCTAATGAAAAACTGTTTTTT. Translation gives CASSIGLVQTSNEKLFF. Combining the CDR3 with reference TRBV19 and TRBJ1-4 gives the whole variable domain DGGITQSPKYLFRKEGQNVTLSCEQNLNHDAMYWYRQDPGQGLRLIYYSQIVNDFQKGDIAEGYSVSREKKESFPLTVTSAQKNPTAFYLCASSIGLVQTSNEKLFFGSGTQLSVL.

The gene calls are TRBV7-9 and TRBJ2-7; 11 positions match TRBD1. CDR1 is SEHNR and CDR2 is FQNEAQ in the germline V gene (reference sequence). With V trimmed by 5 bases and J by 2 bases, 11 bases remained unmatched. The CDR3 length is 17 residues. The CDR3 loop reads CASSPSVGQGDPYEQYF. CDR3 coding DNA: TGTGCCAGCAGCCCATCCGTGGGACAGGGGGACCCCTACGAGCAGTACTTC.

The V gene is TRBV7-9, the J gene TRBJ2-1; 7 positions agree with TRBD2. The germline gives CDR1 SEHNR, CDR2 FQNEAQ (reference sequence). V dropped 7 bases and J dropped 8; count of bases not matched to a gene: 11. This CDR3 comprises 14 residues. CDR3 sequence: CASKLSGLSDEQFF. CDR3 bases: TGTGCCAGCAAACTTTCGGGACTATCGGATGAGCAGTTCTTC.

This clone was seen a handful of times. This chain joins TRBV19 and TRBJ1-5; D remains unclear. Germline V gene data show CDR1 as LNHDA and CDR2 as SQIVND (reference sequence). The CDR3 is 15 residues long. The V and J ends lost 5 bases and 2 bases respectively, with 13 bases between them. The CDR3 nucleotides are TGTGCCAGTAGTCTCCAGCGCGGAGGCAATCAGCCCCAGCATTTT. Amino acids: CASSLQRGGNQPQHF.

This sequence joins TRBV27 and TRBJ2-3, with a possible D match to TRBD2 (6 bases). The germline V gene has CDR1 MNHEY and CDR2 SMNVEV (reference sequence). The CDR3 length is 14 residues. V dropped 3 bases and J dropped 5 bases, with 12 bases sitting between them. The CDR3: CASSLGGVRDTQYF. Written as DNA, the CDR3 is TGTGCCAGCAGTTTGGGAGGAGTAAGAGATACGCAGTATTTT.

The V and J genes are TRBV5-6 and TRBJ2-1; tentatively, D is TRBD2 (5 bases). The CDR3 covers 15 residues. V was clipped by 2 bases and J by 3 bases, with 12 bases between them. CDR1 SGHDT and CDR2 YYEEEE come from the germline V gene. The CDR3 DNA reads TGTGCCAGCAGCTTATCCGGGAATAGCTACAATGAGCAGTTCTTC. Protein: CASSLSGNSYNEQFF. Full variable domain (missing parts from reference TRBV5-6 and TRBJ2-1): DAGVTQSPTHLIKTRGQQVTLRCSPKSGHDTVSWYQQALGQGPQFIFQYYEEEERQRGNFPDRFSGHQFPNYSSELNVNALLLGDSALYLCASSLSGNSYNEQFFGPGTRLTVL.

CDR3: CASSLSSGTPDTQYF. The CDR3 nucleotides read TGTGCCAGCAGCTTAAGTTCAGGGACCCCAGATACGCAGTATTTT. V and J are TRBV7-2 and TRBJ2-3, with D perhaps matching TRBD1 or TRBD2 (5 bases each). Germline loops: CDR1 SGHTA, CDR2 FQGNSA. This CDR3 has 15 amino acids. The germline V and J ends were trimmed by 2 bases and 4 bases, with 13 bases remaining between them.

As for this clone: The germline gene is not matched at one end of the junction; a read error may be the cause. This sequence joins TRBV7-7 and TRBJ2-2; 7 positions match TRBD1. Germline V gene data show CDR1 as SSHAT and CDR2 as FNYEAQ (reference sequence). This CDR3 is 15 amino acids long. The CDR3 here is CASSPGTEHTGELFF. CDR3 in DNA: TGTGCTAGCAGCCCCGGGACAGAACACACCGGGGAGCTGTTTTTT.

J is TRBJ2-3 and V is TRBV29-1, with D tentatively TRBD2 (6 bases). Germline CDR1 reads SQVTM; CDR2 reads ANQGSEA. V lost 1 base to trimming and J lost 0 bases, with 11 bases between them. CDR3 size: 15 residues. Here the CDR3 DNA reads TGCAGCGTTGAAGGCGGCGGGACCAGCACAGATACGCAGTATTTT. As protein: CSVEGGGTSTDTQYF.

The gene calls are TRBV6-4 and TRBJ1-1, with a tentative D call TRBD1 (6 bases). This CDR3 region has 14 residues. Germline-derived CDR1 and CDR2 are MRHNA and SNTAGT. Trimming took off 0 bases at V and 6 bases at J, with 11 bases between the two ends. In DNA form, the CDR3 reads TGTGCCAGCAGTGACTCTAACGAGGGGGCTGAAGCTTTCTTT. Translated: CASSDSNEGAEAFF.

This clone was observed a handful of times. The chain has TRBV12-5 and TRBJ2-5; D gene uncertain. The CDR3 sequence is 18 residues long. V was pared by 0 bases and J by 2 bases, with 19 bases between. Germline V gene sequence: CDR1 LGHNT, CDR2 FRNRAP. The CDR3 coding sequence is TGTGCTAGTGGTTTGGTGAACCTCCCCCCGGAGAAACAAGAGACCCAGTACTTC. It codes for CASGLVNLPPEKQETQYF. Supplemented by reference TRBV12-5 and TRBJ2-5, the full variable domain reads DARVTQTPRHKVTEMGQEVTMRCQPILGHNTVFWYRQTMMQGLELLAYFRNRAPLDDSGMPKDRFSAEMPDATLATLKIQPSEPRDSAVYFCASGLVNLPPEKQETQYFGPGTRLLVL.

The gene calls are TRBV21-1 and TRBJ1-4; the table calls TRBD1, which could not be checked here. TRBV21-1 counts as a pseudogene. This CDR3 is 16 amino acids long. CDR3 coding DNA: TGTGCCAGCAGCGTAAAAGGGACAGGGGACAATGAAAAACTGTTTTTT. It codes for CASSVKGTGDNEKLFF.

J is TRBJ2-7 and V is TRBV11-3, with D hard to call. Trimming stripped 1 base from V and 3 bases from J, with 4 bases between. The CDR3 extends over 12 amino acids. CDR1 SGHNT and CDR2 YENEEA come from the germline V gene. In DNA, the CDR3 is TGTGCCAGCAGCTTAGCCTACTACGAGCAGTACTTC. Its protein is CASSLAYYEQYF.

The V gene is TRBV6-2 or TRBV6-3, the J gene TRBJ1-4; 7 bases are shared with TRBD1. The CDR3 extends over 17 amino acids. Trimming at V came to 5 bases and at J to 7 bases, leaving 16 bases not matched to a gene. Germline lookup yields CDR1 MNHEY and CDR2 SVGEGT. DNA for the CDR3: TGTGCCAGCAGTGCCCGGGACAGTCCTTTTGGCGGTGAAAAACTGTTTTTT. Residues: CASSARDSPFGGEKLFF.

This chain connects TRBV4-1 to TRBJ2-1, with unresolved D. Germline CDR1 and CDR2: MGHRA and YSYEKL. The CDR3 runs 14 residues. The germline V and J ends were trimmed by 1 base and 7 bases, with 11 bases remaining between them. The CDR3 coding sequence is TGCGCCAGCAGCCAAGGCACTACTGGAAATGAGCAGTTCTTC. Encoded protein: CASSQGTTGNEQFF.

This rearrangement joins TRBV23-1 to TRBJ1-4; possible D gene TRBD1, 5 bases. TRBV23-1 carries the ORF label, with uncertain function. The CDR3 loop spans 18 amino acids. Trimming removed 0 bases from V and 10 bases from J, with 24 bases in between. CDR3 DNA: TGCGCCAGCAGTCAATCGATTTACGTCCGACATTTGGGGGGAAAACTGTTTTTT. Its protein product is CASSQSIYVRHLGGKLFF.

The chain couples TRBV5-1 to TRBJ2-1; possibly TRBD1 for D (6 bases). Per the germline V gene, CDR1 is SGHRS and CDR2 is YFSETQ. The CDR3 covers 14 residues. The V gene lost 0 bases and the J gene lost 5 bases, with 9 bases spanning the gap. CDR3 coding DNA: TGCGCCAGCAGCTTGGGACAGGAGAACAATGAGCAGTTCTTC. This encodes CASSLGQENNEQFF. Full variable domain (missing parts from reference TRBV5-1 and TRBJ2-1): KAGVTQTPRYLIKTRGQQVTLSCSPISGHRSVSWYQQTPGQGLQFLFEYFSETQRNKGNFPGRFSGRQFSNSRSEMNVSTLELGDSALYLCASSLGQENNEQFFGPGTRLTVL.

This clone was detected a few times. The chain has TRBV10-2 and TRBJ2-1, with 9 bases matching TRBD2. The J segment lost 8 bases and the V segment lost 6 bases, leaving 20 bases of the junction unmatched. This CDR3 is built from 18 residues. CDR1 WSHSY and CDR2 SAAADI come from the germline V gene. This CDR3 is CASRAVGLAISPVDEQFF. The CDR3 DNA is TGCGCCAGCAGAGCCGTAGGACTAGCGATATCACCGGTCGATGAGCAGTTCTTC.

The chain is built from TRBV9 and TRBJ1-3, with unresolved D. Germline V lookup: CDR1 SGDLS, CDR2 YYNGEE. This CDR3 is 15 amino acids long. Trimming removed 0 bases at V and 0 bases at J, with 7 bases between. This chain's CDR3 is CASSVVAASGNTIYF. CDR3 DNA: TGTGCCAGCAGCGTAGTGGCAGCCTCTGGAAACACCATATATTTT.

The chain is built from TRBV6-2 or TRBV6-3 and TRBJ1-2; TRBD1 matches at 7 bases. With V trimmed by 5 bases and J by 0 bases, 15 bases remained unmatched. Germline CDR1 reads MNHEY; CDR2 reads SVGEGT. CDR3 length: 18 amino acids. CDR3 sequence reads: CASSPPRDRPGANYGYTF. The CDR3 DNA reads as TGTGCCAGCAGTCCACCCCGGGACAGACCGGGAGCTAACTATGGCTACACCTTC.

The rearrangement uses TRBV11-3 and TRBJ2-3; a weak D match, TRBD2 (6 bases). CDR3 length: 15 residues. V was pared by 0 bases and J by 1 base, with 8 bases between. Germline V gives CDR1 SGHNT, CDR2 YENEEA. Here the CDR3 reads CASSLDGGGTDTQYF. The CDR3 bases are TGTGCCAGCAGCTTAGATGGCGGGGGCACAGATACGCAGTATTTT.